The T cell receptor (beta chain) described here comes from a study of Graves' ophthalmopathy and Graves' hyperthyroidism. Across the whole study: Investigators collected peripheral blood at initial diagnosis, before any treatment was given.

RNA served as the template for amplifying TCR beta CDR3 regions. The first-round RT-PCR employed HTBI primers together with the Qiagen OneStep RT-PCR kit. A multiplex PCR was then performed as the second round. A single record per CDR3 protein comes from TCRdb applying MiXCR to the multiplex PCR reads. The sample has approximately 500,000 distinct CDR3 sequences, 13% to 15% seen once; the top ten hold roughly 9.8%. This clonotype was detected ten times or more. The CDR3 consists of 14 residues. Deletions cut 4 bases from V and 4 bases from J, with 13 bases between. Germline V CDR1 and CDR2: SGHAT, FQNNGV.

The sequence came from a woman aged 25 to 39 with Graves' ophthalmopathy. Sequencing input: blood. The V call is TRBV11-2, the J call TRBJ1-1; a possible D gene is TRBD1 (5 bases). This chain's CDR3 is CASSSSGRVTEAFF. The DNA for the CDR3 is TGTGCCAGCAGCTCCTCAGGGAGGGTCACTGAAGCTTTCTTT.